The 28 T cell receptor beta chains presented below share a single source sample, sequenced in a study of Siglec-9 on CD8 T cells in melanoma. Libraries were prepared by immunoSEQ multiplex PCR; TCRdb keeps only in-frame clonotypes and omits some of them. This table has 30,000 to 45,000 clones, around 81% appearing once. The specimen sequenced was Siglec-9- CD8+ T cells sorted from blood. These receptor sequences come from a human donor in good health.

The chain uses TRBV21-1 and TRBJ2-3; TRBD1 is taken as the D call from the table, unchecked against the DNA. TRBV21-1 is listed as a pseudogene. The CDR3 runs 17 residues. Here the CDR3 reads CASSKVGRGKGTDTQYF. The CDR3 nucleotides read TGTGCCAGCAGCAAAGTAGGCAGGGGAAAAGGCACAGATACGCAGTATTTT.

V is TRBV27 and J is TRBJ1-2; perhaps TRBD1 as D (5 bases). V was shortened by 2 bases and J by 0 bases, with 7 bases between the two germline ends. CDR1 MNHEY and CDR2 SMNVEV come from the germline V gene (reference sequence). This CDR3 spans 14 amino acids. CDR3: CASSLGGANYGYTF. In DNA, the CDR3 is TGTGCCAGCAGTTTAGGGGGAGCTAACTATGGCTACACCTTC.

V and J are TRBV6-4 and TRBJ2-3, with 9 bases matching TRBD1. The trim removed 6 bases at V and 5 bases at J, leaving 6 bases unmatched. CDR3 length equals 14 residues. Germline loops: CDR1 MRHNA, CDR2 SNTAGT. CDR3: CASRETGGQDTQYF. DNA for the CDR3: TGTGCCAGCAGAGAGACAGGGGGACAAGATACGCAGTATTTT.

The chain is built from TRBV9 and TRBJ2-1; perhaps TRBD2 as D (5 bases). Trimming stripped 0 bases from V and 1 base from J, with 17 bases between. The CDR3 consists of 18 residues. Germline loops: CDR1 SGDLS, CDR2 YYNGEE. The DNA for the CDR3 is TGTGCCAGCAGCGTAGATAGAGGGTATGGAGAGTCCTACAATGAGCAGTTCTTC. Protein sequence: CASSVDRGYGESYNEQFF. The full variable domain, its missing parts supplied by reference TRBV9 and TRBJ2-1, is DSGVTQTPKHLITATGQRVTLRCSPRSGDLSVYWYQQSLDQGLQFLIQYYNGEERAKGNILERFSAQQFPDLHSELNLSSLELGDSALYFCASSVDRGYGESYNEQFFGPGTRLTVL.

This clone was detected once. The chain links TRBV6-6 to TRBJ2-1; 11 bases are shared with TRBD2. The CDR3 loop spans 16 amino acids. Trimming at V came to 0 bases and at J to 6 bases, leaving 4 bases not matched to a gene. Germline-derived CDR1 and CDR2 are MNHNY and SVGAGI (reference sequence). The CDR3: CASSYSSGRVGNEQFF. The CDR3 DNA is TGTGCCAGCAGTTACTCTAGCGGGAGGGTGGGCAATGAGCAGTTCTTC.

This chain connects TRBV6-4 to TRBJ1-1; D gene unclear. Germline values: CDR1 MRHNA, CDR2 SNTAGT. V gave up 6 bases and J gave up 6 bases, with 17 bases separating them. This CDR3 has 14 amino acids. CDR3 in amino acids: CASRASHPGAEAFF. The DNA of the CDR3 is TGTGCCAGCAGAGCGTCCCACCCAGGCGCTGAAGCTTTCTTT.

The CDR3: CASSLEAGGQTDTQYF. The CDR3 DNA follows: TGCGCCAGCAGCCTTGAGGCGGGAGGACAGACAGATACGCAGTATTTT. The J gene is TRBJ2-3, the V gene TRBV4-1; 8 bases align to TRBD2. The germline V gene has CDR1 MGHRA and CDR2 YSYEKL. V was pared by 4 bases and J by 3 bases, with 9 bases of the junction left unmatched. The CDR3 runs to 16 residues.

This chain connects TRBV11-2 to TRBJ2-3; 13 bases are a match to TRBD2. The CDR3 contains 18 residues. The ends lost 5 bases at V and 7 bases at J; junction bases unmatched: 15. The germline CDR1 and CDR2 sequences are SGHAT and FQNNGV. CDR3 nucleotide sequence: TGTGCCAGCAGCCCGCCCTCTACTAGCGGGGGGGCTTCGTATACGCAGTATTTT. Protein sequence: CASSPPSTSGGASYTQYF.

The CDR3 sequence: CATSPGDPGDTIYF. The CDR3 nucleotides are TGTGCCACCAGCCCCGGAGATCCGGGGGACACCATATATTTT. The genes are TRBV15 and TRBJ1-3; TRBD1 is a possible D gene (5 bases). Germline V gives CDR1 LNHNV, CDR2 YYDKDF (reference sequence). The germline V and J ends were trimmed by 5 bases and 8 bases, with 16 bases remaining between them. The CDR3 totals 14 residues.

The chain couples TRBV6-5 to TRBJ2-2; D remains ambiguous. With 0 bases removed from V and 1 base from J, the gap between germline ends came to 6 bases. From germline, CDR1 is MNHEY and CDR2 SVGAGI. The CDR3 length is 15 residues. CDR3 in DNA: TGTGCCAGCAGTTACTCGACACGGAACACCGGGGAGCTGTTTTTT. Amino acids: CASSYSTRNTGELFF.

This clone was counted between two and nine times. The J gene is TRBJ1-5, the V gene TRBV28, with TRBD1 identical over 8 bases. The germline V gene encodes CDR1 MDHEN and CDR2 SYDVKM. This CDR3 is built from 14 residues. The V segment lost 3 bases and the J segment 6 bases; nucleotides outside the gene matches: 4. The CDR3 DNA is TGTGCCAGCAGTTTCGACAGGGGTGGTCAGCCCCAGCATTTT. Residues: CASSFDRGGQPQHF.

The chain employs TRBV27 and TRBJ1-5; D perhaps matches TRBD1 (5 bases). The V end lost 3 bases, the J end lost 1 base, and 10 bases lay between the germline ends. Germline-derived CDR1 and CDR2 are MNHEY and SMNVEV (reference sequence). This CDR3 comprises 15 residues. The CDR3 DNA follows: TGTGCCAGCAGTTTCTGGGGGGACAGCAATCAGCCCCAGCATTTT. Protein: CASSFWGDSNQPQHF.

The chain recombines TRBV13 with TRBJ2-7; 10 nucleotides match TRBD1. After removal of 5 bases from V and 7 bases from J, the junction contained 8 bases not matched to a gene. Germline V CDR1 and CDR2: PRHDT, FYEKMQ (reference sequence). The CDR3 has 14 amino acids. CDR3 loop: CASSLGQGLREQYF. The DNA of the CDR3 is TGTGCCAGCAGCCTGGGACAGGGGCTGCGGGAGCAGTACTTC.

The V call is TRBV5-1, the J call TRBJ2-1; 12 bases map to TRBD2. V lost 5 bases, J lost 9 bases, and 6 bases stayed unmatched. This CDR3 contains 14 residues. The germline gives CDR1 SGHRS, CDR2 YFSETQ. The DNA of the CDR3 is TGCGCCAGCAGGCTAGCGGGGGGGTACGGTGAGCAGTTCTTC. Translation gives CASRLAGGYGEQFF. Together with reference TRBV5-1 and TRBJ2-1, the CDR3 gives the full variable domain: KAGVTQTPRYLIKTRGQQVTLSCSPISGHRSVSWYQQTPGQGLQFLFEYFSETQRNKGNFPGRFSGRQFSNSRSEMNVSTLELGDSALYLCASRLAGGYGEQFFGPGTRLTVL.

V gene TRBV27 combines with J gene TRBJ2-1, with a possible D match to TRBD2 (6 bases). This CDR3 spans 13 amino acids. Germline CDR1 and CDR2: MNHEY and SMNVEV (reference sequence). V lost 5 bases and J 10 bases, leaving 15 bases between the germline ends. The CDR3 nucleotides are TGTGCCAGCAGTACGGGGGTCGGGCCCGAGCAGTTCTTC. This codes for CASSTGVGPEQFF.

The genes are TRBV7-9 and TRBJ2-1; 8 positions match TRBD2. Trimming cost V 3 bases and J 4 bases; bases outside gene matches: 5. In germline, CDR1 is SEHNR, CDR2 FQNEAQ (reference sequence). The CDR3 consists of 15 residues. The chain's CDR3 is CASSLTGLGYNEQFF. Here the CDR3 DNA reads TGTGCCAGCAGCTTGACGGGACTAGGGTACAATGAGCAGTTCTTC.

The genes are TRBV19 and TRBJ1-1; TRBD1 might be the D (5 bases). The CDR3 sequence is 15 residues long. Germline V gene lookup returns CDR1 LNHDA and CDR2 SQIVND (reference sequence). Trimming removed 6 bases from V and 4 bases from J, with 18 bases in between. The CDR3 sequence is CASSPGTPTLTEAFF. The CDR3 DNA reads TGTGCCAGTAGCCCCGGGACGCCCACCCTCACTGAAGCTTTCTTT.

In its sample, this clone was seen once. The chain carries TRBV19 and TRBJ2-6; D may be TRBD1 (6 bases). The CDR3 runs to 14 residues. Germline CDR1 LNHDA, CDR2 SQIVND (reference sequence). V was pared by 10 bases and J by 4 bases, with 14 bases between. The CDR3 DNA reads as TGTGCCACCGACCAGGGGTCCGGGGCCAACGTCCTGACTTTC. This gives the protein CATDQGSGANVLTF. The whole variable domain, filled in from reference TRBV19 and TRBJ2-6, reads DGGITQSPKYLFRKEGQNVTLSCEQNLNHDAMYWYRQDPGQGLRLIYYSQIVNDFQKGDIAEGYSVSREKKESFPLTVTSAQKNPTAFYLCATDQGSGANVLTFGAGSRLTVL.

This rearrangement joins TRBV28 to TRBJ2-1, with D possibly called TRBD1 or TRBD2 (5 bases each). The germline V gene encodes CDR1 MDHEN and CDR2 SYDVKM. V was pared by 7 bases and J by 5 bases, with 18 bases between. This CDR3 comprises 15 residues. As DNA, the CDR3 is TGTGCCAGCAACCCTAACGAGGGGCGGGACAATGAGCAGTTCTTC. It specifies CASNPNEGRDNEQFF. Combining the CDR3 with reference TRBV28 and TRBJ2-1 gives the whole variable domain DVKVTQSSRYLVKRTGEKVFLECVQDMDHENMFWYRQDPGLGLRLIYFSYDVKMKEKGDIPEGYSVSREKKERFSLILESASTNQTSMYLCASNPNEGRDNEQFFGPGTRLTVL.

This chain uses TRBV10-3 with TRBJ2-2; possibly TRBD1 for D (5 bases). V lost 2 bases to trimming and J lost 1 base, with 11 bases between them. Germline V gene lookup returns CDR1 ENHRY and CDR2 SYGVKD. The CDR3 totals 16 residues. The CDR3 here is CAISEPRTLNTGELFF. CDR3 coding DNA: TGTGCCATCAGTGAGCCTAGGACATTGAACACCGGGGAGCTGTTTTTT.

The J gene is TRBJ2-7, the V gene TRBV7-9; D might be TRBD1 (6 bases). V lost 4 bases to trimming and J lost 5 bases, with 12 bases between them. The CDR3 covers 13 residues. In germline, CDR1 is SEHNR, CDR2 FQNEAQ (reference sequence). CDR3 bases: TGTGCCAGCAGCTCACAGGGATTCCACGAGCAGTACTTC. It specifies CASSSQGFHEQYF.

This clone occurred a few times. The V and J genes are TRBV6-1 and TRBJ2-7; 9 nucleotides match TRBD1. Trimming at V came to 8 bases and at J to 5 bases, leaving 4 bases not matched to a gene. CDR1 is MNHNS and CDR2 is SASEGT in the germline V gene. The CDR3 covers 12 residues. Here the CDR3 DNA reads TGTGCCAGCGGACAGGGGCTCGACGAGCAGTACTTC. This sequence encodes CASGQGLDEQYF.

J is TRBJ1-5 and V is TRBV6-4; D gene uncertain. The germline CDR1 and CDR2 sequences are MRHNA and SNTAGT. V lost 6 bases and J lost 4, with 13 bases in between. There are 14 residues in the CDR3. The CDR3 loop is CASRSGLGNQPQHF. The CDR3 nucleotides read TGTGCCAGCAGATCGGGCCTGGGGAATCAGCCCCAGCATTTT.

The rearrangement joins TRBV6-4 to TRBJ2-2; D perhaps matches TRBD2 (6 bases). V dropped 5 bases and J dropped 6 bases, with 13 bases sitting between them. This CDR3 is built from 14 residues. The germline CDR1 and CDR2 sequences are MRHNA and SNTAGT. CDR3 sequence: CASSRASEAGELFF. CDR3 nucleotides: TGTGCCAGCAGTAGGGCTAGCGAGGCCGGGGAGCTGTTTTTT.

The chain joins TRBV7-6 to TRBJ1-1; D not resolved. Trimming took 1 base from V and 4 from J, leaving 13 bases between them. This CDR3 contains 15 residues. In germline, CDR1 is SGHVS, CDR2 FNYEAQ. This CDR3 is CASSLERAHPTEAFF. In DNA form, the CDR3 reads TGTGCCAGCAGCTTAGAACGGGCGCACCCCACTGAAGCTTTCTTT.

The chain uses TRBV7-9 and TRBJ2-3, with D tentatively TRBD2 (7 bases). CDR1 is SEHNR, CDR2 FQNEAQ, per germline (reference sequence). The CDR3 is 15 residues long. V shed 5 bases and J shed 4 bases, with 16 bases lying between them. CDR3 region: CASSGRGRGADTQYF. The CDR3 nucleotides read TGTGCCAGCAGCGGGAGGGGCAGGGGTGCAGATACGCAGTATTTT.

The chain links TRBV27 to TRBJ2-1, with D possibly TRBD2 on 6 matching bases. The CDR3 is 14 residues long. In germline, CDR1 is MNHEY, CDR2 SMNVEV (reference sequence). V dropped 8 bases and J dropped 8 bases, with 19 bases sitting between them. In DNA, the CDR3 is TGTGCCAGCCGACAAATCCGGGACTTTCATGAGCAGTTCTTC. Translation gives CASRQIRDFHEQFF.

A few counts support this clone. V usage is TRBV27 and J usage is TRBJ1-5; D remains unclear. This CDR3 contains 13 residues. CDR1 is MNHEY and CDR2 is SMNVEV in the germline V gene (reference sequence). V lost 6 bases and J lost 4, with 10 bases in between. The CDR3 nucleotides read TGTGCCAGCAGCCTGTGGGGAAATCAGCCCCAGCATTTT. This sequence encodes CASSLWGNQPQHF.